This T cell receptor (beta chain) was identified during a study of shared clonotypes between healthy human individuals. Study details: Donors consisted of a couple of women and three men between 18 and 49. A donor's plate count was three for CD4 naive and three for CD4 memory; CD8 naive had two and CD8 memory one.

Naive-designated CD8 cells lacked CD45RO, were positively enriched for CCR7, and omitted terminally differentiated effector memory CD45RA+ cells. Each replicate PCR on the sorted subsets used about 220 ng DNA (approximately 27,000 T cell genomes). As handled by the study authors: Without quality scores, immunoSEQ junctional reads could not be filtered like full-length reads. Profiling relied on immunoSEQ multiplex PCR, and the TCRdb table lists in-frame clones only, not all of them. That table gives V, J and clone size, and the DNA gave D and trimming. The sample lists some 2.1 million clones; around 96% were seen once. Germline V gene data show CDR1 as SGHAT and CDR2 as FQNNGV. CDR3 length: 14 residues. The J segment lost 7 bases and the V segment lost 5 bases, leaving 8 bases of the junction unmatched. This clone showed up just once.

The sequencing sample was made of naive CD8+ T cells sorted from blood. The chain links TRBV11-2 to TRBJ2-1; TRBD1 matches 7 bases. This sequence was found in a man aged 18 to 29 in good health. The CDR3 loop reads CASSNRDRRNEQFF. The CDR3 nucleotides read TGTGCCAGCAGCAACCGGGACAGACGTAATGAGCAGTTCTTC.